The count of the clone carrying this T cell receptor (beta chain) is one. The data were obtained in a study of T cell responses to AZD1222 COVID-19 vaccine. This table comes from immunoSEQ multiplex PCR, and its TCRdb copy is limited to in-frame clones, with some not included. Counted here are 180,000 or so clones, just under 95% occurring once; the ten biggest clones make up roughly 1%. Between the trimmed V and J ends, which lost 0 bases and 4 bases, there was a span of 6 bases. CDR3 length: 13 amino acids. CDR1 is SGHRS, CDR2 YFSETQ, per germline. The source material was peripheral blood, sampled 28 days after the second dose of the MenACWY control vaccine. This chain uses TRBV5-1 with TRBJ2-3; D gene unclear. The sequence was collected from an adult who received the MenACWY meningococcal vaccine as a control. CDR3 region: CASSLEVADTQYF. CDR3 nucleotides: TGCGCCAGCAGCTTGGAGGTCGCAGATACGCAGTATTTT.